The T cell receptor (beta chain) described here comes from a study of monozygotic twins with inflammatory bowel disease. This CDR3 is built from 15 residues. The germline V gene encodes CDR1 SGDLS and CDR2 YYNGEE. TCRdb re-called the 5' RACE reads; every CDR3 protein appears as one record, without DNA. This sample lists more than 300,000 distinct CDR3 sequences; its ten largest clones have 5.6%. V gene TRBV9 combines with J gene TRBJ2-1. The sequenced sample was blood. The origin of this receptor is a human donor with ulcerative colitis or Crohn's disease, or a healthy co-twin of an affected twin (not recorded which). The CDR3 here is CASSLVGSSYNEQFF.